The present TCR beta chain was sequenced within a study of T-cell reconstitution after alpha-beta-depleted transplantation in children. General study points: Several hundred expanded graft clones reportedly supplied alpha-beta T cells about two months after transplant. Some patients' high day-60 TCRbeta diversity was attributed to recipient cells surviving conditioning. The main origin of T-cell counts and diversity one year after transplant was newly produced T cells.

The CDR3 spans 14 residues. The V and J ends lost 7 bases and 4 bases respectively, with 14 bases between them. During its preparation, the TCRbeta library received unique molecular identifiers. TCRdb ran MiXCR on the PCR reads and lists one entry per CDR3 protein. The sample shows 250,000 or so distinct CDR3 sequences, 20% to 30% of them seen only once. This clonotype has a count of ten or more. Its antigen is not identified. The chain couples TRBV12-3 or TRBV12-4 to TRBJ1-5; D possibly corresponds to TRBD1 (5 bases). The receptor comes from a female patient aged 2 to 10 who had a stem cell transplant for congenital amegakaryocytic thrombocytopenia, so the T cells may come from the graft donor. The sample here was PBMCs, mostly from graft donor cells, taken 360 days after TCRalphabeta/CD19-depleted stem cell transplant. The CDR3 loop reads CASILGGINQPQHF. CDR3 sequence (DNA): TGTGCCAGCATCCTGGGGGGGATTAATCAGCCCCAGCATTTT.